Below, 15 T cell receptor beta chains from the same sample are listed, as sequenced in a study of blood T cell repertoires in COVID-19. The table came from immunoSEQ multiplex PCR; TCRdb's copy has only in-frame clones and leaves some out. There are fewer than 300,000 clones in the sample; 90% to 95% occur only once, and 2.2% lies in the top ten. Specimen: peripheral blood. The receptor source for this set is a woman aged 25 to 45 with COVID-19, enrolled during active disease.

The chain is built from TRBV30 and TRBJ1-1, with unresolved D. This CDR3 has 12 amino acids. Trimming pared 2 bases from V and 1 base from J, leaving 5 bases between. Looked up from germline, CDR1 is GTSNPN and CDR2 is SVGIG (reference sequence). The CDR3 sequence is CAWSLQNTEAFF. The CDR3 coding sequence is TGTGCCTGGAGTTTACAGAACACTGAAGCTTTCTTT.

This clone was observed once. This sequence joins TRBV2 and TRBJ2-5; D uncertain. CDR3 length: 12 amino acids. Germline-derived CDR1 and CDR2 are SNHLY and FYNNEI. Deletions cut 4 bases from V and 1 base from J, with 4 bases between. The CDR3 DNA is TGTGCCAGCAGTGCAGGCCAAGAGACCCAGTACTTC. It encodes CASSAGQETQYF. The entire variable domain, with the rest obtained from reference TRBV2 and TRBJ2-5, is as follows: EPEVTQTPSHQVTQMGQEVILRCVPISNHLYFYWYRQILGQKVEFLVSFYNNEISEKSEIFDDQFSVERPDGSNFTLKIRSTKLEDSAMYFCASSAGQETQYFGPGTRLLVL.

V usage is TRBV5-8 and J usage is TRBJ2-1; 10 bases agree with TRBD2. The CDR3 is 16 residues long. J lost 7 bases, V lost 3 bases, and 10 bases had no gene match. CDR1 SGHTS and CDR2 YDEGEE come from the germline V gene. CDR3 coding DNA: TGTGCCAGCAGCTCCCGGGGGACTAGCGAGGTAAATGAGCAGTTCTTC. Its protein product is CASSSRGTSEVNEQFF. The variable domain in full, with the rest retrieved from reference TRBV5-8 and TRBJ2-1, is EAGVTQSPTHLIKTRGQQATLRCSPISGHTSVYWYQQALGLGLQFLLWYDEGEERNRGNFPPRFSGRQFPNYSSELNVNALELEDSALYLCASSSRGTSEVNEQFFGPGTRLTVL.

V and J are TRBV6-2 or TRBV6-3 and TRBJ1-1, with unresolved D. CDR1 and CDR2 (germline): MNHEY, SVGEGT. V was shortened by 1 base and J by 4 bases, with 4 bases between the two germline ends. The length of the CDR3 is 12 residues. The CDR3 DNA is TGTGCCAGCAGTTACTTGAGCACTGAAGCTTTCTTT. Residues: CASSYLSTEAFF.

The genes are TRBV18 and TRBJ2-1; 8 bases align to TRBD2. Looked up from germline, CDR1 is KGHSH and CDR2 is LQKENI. V lost 3 bases, J lost 11 bases, and 9 bases stayed unmatched. The CDR3 extends over 14 amino acids. The CDR3 bases are TGTGCCAGCTCACCCACCCGGGAGGGCCGAAAGCAGTTCTTC. Translation: CASSPTREGRKQFF. Variable domain in full (rest from reference TRBV18 and TRBJ2-1): NAGVMQNPRHLVRRRGQEARLRCSPMKGHSHVYWYRQLPEEGLKFMVYLQKENIIDESGMPKERFSAEFPKEGPSILRIQQVVRGDSAAYFCASSPTREGRKQFFGPGTRLTVL.

In DNA form, the CDR3 reads TGTGCCAGCAGTGCCGACAGGGGCGTTATTGAAGCTTTCTTT. Protein: CASSADRGVIEAFF. The J gene is TRBJ1-1, the V gene TRBV2; 8 bases agree with TRBD1. Germline V gives CDR1 SNHLY, CDR2 FYNNEI. The V gene end was trimmed by 4 bases and the J gene end by 7 bases; junction bases not matched to a gene: 8. The CDR3 length is 14 residues.

The chain has TRBV9 and TRBJ1-6; D not resolved. CDR1 is SGDLS, CDR2 YYNGEE, per germline. The CDR3 sequence is 13 residues long. With 4 bases removed from V and 7 bases from J, the gap between germline ends came to 9 bases. CDR3 amino acids: CASSISSNSPLHF. For the CDR3, the DNA is TGTGCCAGCAGCATCTCCTCCAATTCACCCCTCCACTTT.

This clone was observed a handful of times. Distinct nucleotide sequences in the sample also encode this CDR3. The chain couples TRBV6-5 to TRBJ1-1, with D uncertain. The CDR3 totals 13 residues. CDR1 is MNHEY, CDR2 SVGAGI, per germline. The V end was cut by 2 bases, the J end by 1 base, with 5 bases between. CDR3 residues: CASSYGQNTEAFF. CDR3 nucleotide sequence: TGTGCCAGCAGTTACGGGCAGAACACTGAAGCTTTCTTT.

The gene calls are TRBV6-2 or TRBV6-3 and TRBJ1-5, with 9 bases aligning to TRBD1. This CDR3 has 12 residues. V lost 5 bases and J lost 15; bases outside the gene matches: 8. Germline CDR1 is MNHEY and CDR2 is SVGEGT. For the CDR3, the DNA is TGTGCCAGCAGTCAACTACAGGGGGCAATGCATTTT. Its translation is CASSQLQGAMHF.

In this sample, this clone turned up once. The gene calls are TRBV7-8 and TRBJ1-6; 7 bases are a match to TRBD1. This CDR3 comprises 15 residues. J lost 11 bases, V lost 5 bases, and 12 bases had no gene match. Per germline, CDR1 SGHVS and CDR2 FQNEAQ. CDR3 sequence: CASSPREGAGTPLHF. In DNA form, the CDR3 reads TGTGCCAGCAGCCCCCGGGAGGGGGCAGGGACACCCCTCCACTTT.

The chain has TRBV7-8 and TRBJ1-1; D unclear. The CDR3 is made up of 16 amino acids. V lost 5 bases and J lost 10, with 26 bases in between. The V gene's germline CDR1 is SGHVS and CDR2 FQNEAQ. CDR3 coding DNA: TGTGCCAGCAGCGCTTGGGATCGGATTTCCCAAGAGGGAGCTTTCTTT. Encoded protein: CASSAWDRISQEGAFF.

DNA of the CDR3: TGTGCCAGCAGCCCTAGGGAAGGGAGCTACGAGCAGTACTTC. Translated: CASSPREGSYEQYF. The chain recombines TRBV3-1 (or the pseudogene TRBV3-2) with TRBJ2-7, with D possibly being TRBD2 (5 bases). Deletions cut 4 bases from V and 3 bases from J, with 13 bases between. The CDR3 is made up of 14 amino acids. CDR1 is LGHDT, CDR2 YNNKEL, per germline (reference sequence).

The chain recombines TRBV6-1 with TRBJ1-2, with 7 bases matching TRBD1. This CDR3 has 14 residues. Germline CDR1 is MNHNS and CDR2 is SASEGT. The ends lost 3 bases at V and 2 bases at J; junction bases unmatched: 3. The CDR3 nucleotides are TGTGCCAGCAGTGACAGGGGGAACAACTATGGCTACACCTTC. It codes for CASSDRGNNYGYTF.

The rearrangement links TRBV19 to TRBJ2-5; TRBD2 agrees at 11 bases. The germline CDR1 and CDR2 sequences are LNHDA and SQIVND (reference sequence). With 5 bases clipped from V and 1 base from J, the junction kept 9 bases outside the gene matches. This CDR3 has 17 residues. This chain's CDR3 is CASSSYGLAGRQETQYF. As DNA, the CDR3 is TGTGCCAGTAGTTCCTACGGACTAGCGGGCCGCCAAGAGACCCAGTACTTC.

The CDR3 sequence is CASSETAGVETQYF. The CDR3 DNA sequence: TGCGCCAGCAGTGAAACAGCGGGAGTAGAGACCCAGTACTTC. V gene TRBV10-1 combines with J gene TRBJ2-5; 8 nucleotides align to TRBD2. CDR1 WNHNN and CDR2 SYGVQD come from the germline V gene (reference sequence). J was trimmed by 4 bases and V by 3 bases; bases with no gene match: 4. The CDR3 has 14 residues.